Listed below are T cell receptor beta chains from one sample, sequenced in a study of beta chain features in type 1 diabetes. The protocol was immunoSEQ multiplex PCR, while the TCRdb copy is restricted to in-frame clones and leaves out a portion. Among about 900,000 clones listed, roughly 16% were seen once. The sample was naive CD4+ T cells from blood. The receptors come from a woman aged 18 to 35 in good health. The CDR3 runs from the conserved cysteine through the conserved F or W. A D gene is named only where the DNA matches it firmly. Not every row has a clone size; where given, it reads once, few, many or a size class.

d_call j_call clone_size v_call cdr3_aa cdr3_nt
TRBD1 TRBJ2-7 few TRBV5-1 CASSPRTGSYEQYF TGCGCCAGCAGCCCGAGGACAGGCTCATACGAGCAGTACTTC
NA TRBJ2-7 few TRBV2 CASRDSGFYEQYF TGTGCCAGCAGGGACTCGGGATTCTACGAGCAGTACTTC
TRBD2 TRBJ2-2 few TRBV9 CASSAGLAGRSAGELFF TGTGCCAGCAGCGCCGGACTAGCGGGACGGTCTGCCGGGGAGCTGTTTTTT
NA TRBJ2-7 few TRBV11-1 CASSPHRGPISEQYF TGTGCCAGCAGCCCACACCGGGGGCCTATCTCCGAGCAGTACTTC
NA TRBJ2-3 few TRBV19 CASSIGQNTDTQYF TGTGCCAGTAGTATTGGGCAGAACACAGATACGCAGTATTTT
NA TRBJ2-7 few TRBV19 CASSISAGISQQYF TGTGCCAGTAGTATTTCGGCGGGAATCAGCCAGCAGTACTTC
NA TRBJ1-4 NA TRBV28 CASSLTPSNEKLFF TGTGCCAGCAGTTTGACACCCTCTAATGAAAAACTGTTTTTT
NA TRBJ2-3 few TRBV28 CASTESTDTQYF TGTGCCAGCACAGAAAGCACAGATACGCAGTATTTT
NA TRBJ2-6 few TRBV18 CASSPVSISGANVLTF TGTGCCAGCTCACCAGTGTCCATCTCTGGGGCCAACGTCCTGACTTTC
TRBD1 TRBJ2-7 NA TRBV5-6 CASSPADRTYEQYF TGTGCCAGCAGCCCCGCGGACAGGACCTACGAGCAGTACTTC
NA TRBJ2-1 few TRBV9 CASSVLADTYNEQFF TGTGCCAGCAGCGTTCTGGCGGACACCTACAATGAGCAGTTCTTC
NA TRBJ2-5 few TRBV18 CASSPQQETQYF TGTGCCAGCTCACCCCAACAAGAGACCCAGTACTTC
NA TRBJ2-1 NA TRBV15 CATSPNGWREGFNEQFF TGTGCCACCAGCCCCAATGGTTGGCGGGAAGGTTTCAATGAGCAGTTCTTC
TRBD1 TRBJ2-5 few TRBV7-9 CASSTGTGQETQYF TGTGCCAGCAGCACCGGGACAGGACAAGAGACCCAGTACTTC
NA TRBJ1-2 NA TRBV19 CASASRGIRYGYTF TGTGCCAGTGCCTCCAGGGGAATACGCTATGGCTACACCTTC
TRBD1 TRBJ2-5 few TRBV10-3 CATQTGFQETQYF TGTGCCACCCAGACAGGGTTTCAAGAGACCCAGTACTTC
NA TRBJ2-1 few TRBV6-5 CASSLQGGGYNEQFF TGTGCCAGCAGTTTGCAGGGAGGGGGATACAATGAGCAGTTCTTC
NA TRBJ2-1 NA TRBV10-3 CAIEGGGEQFF TGTGCCATCGAGGGCGGTGGGGAGCAGTTCTTC
NA TRBJ2-1 few TRBV19 CASTLTSPTSYNEQFF TGTGCCAGTACCCTTACTAGCCCGACTTCCTACAATGAGCAGTTCTTC
NA TRBJ1-5 few TRBV9 CASSTGTNQPQHF TGTGCCAGCAGCACAGGGACCAATCAGCCCCAGCATTTT
NA TRBJ1-2 few TRBV7-9 CASSLGGGRGYGYTF TGTGCCAGCAGCTTAGGAGGGGGAAGGGGCTATGGCTACACCTTC
NA TRBJ2-1 few TRBV9 CASSPSTPSYNEQFF TGTGCCAGCAGCCCCAGTACTCCCTCCTACAATGAGCAGTTCTTC
TRBD1 TRBJ2-1 few TRBV14 CASSQVGTVYNEQFF TGTGCCAGCAGCCAAGTCGGGACAGTCTACAATGAGCAGTTCTTC
NA TRBJ2-7 few TRBV5-6 CASSLDYEQYF TGTGCCAGCAGCTTGGACTACGAGCAGTACTTC
TRBD1 TRBJ2-1 few TRBV15 CATSRRGQSSNEQFF TGTGCCACCAGCAGGAGGGGACAGTCTAGCAATGAGCAGTTCTTC
TRBD2 TRBJ2-5 NA TRBV11-2 CASRHPTSGQETQYF TGTGCCAGCAGGCACCCGACTAGCGGCCAAGAGACCCAGTACTTC
NA TRBJ2-5 few TRBV6-1 CASSLLGTAQETQYF TGTGCCAGCAGTTTGCTAGGGACGGCCCAAGAGACCCAGTACTTC
NA TRBJ2-7 few TRBV4-3 CASSQDLLKGRYEQYF TGCGCCAGCAGCCAAGATCTCCTTAAAGGCCGCTACGAGCAGTACTTC
TRBD2 TRBJ2-1 NA TRBV7-9 CASSSYFSGSSYNEQFF TGTGCCAGCAGCTCCTATTTTAGCGGGAGCTCCTACAATGAGCAGTTCTTC
NA TRBJ2-1 NA TRBV11-3 CASSWGGTYNEQFF TGTGCCAGCAGCTGGGGTGGGACCTACAATGAGCAGTTCTTC
NA TRBJ2-1 NA TRBV2 CASSVTGEGGQQFF TGTGCCAGCAGTGTAACAGGGGAGGGTGGTCAGCAGTTCTTC
TRBD2 TRBJ2-6 NA TRBV7-6 CASSFTAGGSSGANVLTF TGTGCCAGCAGCTTTACAGCTGGCGGGAGCTCTGGGGCCAACGTCCTGACTTTC
NA TRBJ1-5 NA TRBV28 CASSLGGAGNQPQHF TGTGCCAGCAGTTTGGGGGGGGCTGGCAATCAGCCCCAGCATTTT
NA TRBJ2-5 once TRBV19 CASSINGLQETQYF TGTGCCAGCAGTATTAACGGACTTCAAGAGACCCAGTACTTC
NA TRBJ2-1 NA TRBV9 CASSVGILNNEQFF TGTGCCAGCAGCGTAGGTATTCTGAACAATGAGCAGTTCTTC
TRBD2 TRBJ2-1 few TRBV4-3 CASSPGLGTTNPSSYNEQFF TGCGCCAGCAGCCCGGGCCTCGGGACTACCAACCCTAGCTCCTACAATGAGCAGTTCTTC
NA TRBJ2-5 NA TRBV7-8 CASRSGETQYF TGTGCCAGCCGTTCGGGGGAGACCCAGTACTTC
NA TRBJ2-3 NA TRBV13 CASSRSPPTQYF TGTGCCAGCAGTCGTAGCCCACCTACGCAGTATTTT
NA TRBJ2-3 NA TRBV2 CASSEGRSTDTQYF TGTGCCAGCAGTGAAGGCCGGAGCACAGATACGCAGTATTTT
NA TRBJ2-1 NA TRBV19 CASGQQGGREQFF TGTGCCAGTGGCCAGCAGGGTGGGCGAGAGCAGTTCTTC
NA TRBJ2-2 few TRBV28 CASSLFGLSVERGGELFF TGTGCCAGCAGTTTATTCGGGTTATCAGTGGAACGCGGCGGGGAGCTGTTTTTT
NA TRBJ2-5 few TRBV18 CASSPLEETQYF TGTGCCAGCTCACCGCTTGAAGAGACCCAGTACTTC